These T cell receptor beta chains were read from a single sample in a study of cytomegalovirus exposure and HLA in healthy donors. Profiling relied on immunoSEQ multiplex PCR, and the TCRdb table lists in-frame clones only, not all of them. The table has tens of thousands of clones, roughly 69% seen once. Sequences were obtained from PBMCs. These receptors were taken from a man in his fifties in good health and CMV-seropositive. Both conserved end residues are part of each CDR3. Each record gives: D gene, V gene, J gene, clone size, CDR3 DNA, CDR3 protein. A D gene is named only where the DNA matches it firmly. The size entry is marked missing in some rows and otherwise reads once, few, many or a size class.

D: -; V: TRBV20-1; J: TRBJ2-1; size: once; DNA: TGCAGTGGTGGAGGGATCAATGAGCAGTTCTTC; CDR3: CSGGGINEQFF
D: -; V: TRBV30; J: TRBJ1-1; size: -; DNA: TGTGCCTGGAGTAGACAGTCTGGCACTGAAGCTTTCTTT; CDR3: CAWSRQSGTEAFF
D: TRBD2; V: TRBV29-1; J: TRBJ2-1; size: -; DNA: TGCAGCGTTGAGGAACTAGCGGGAGTCTACAATGAGCAGTTCTTC; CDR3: CSVEELAGVYNEQFF
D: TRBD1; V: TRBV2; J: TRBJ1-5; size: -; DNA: TGTGCCAGCAGTCACTCTTATTCAGGGGGTTTAGAACAGCCCCAGCATTTT; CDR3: CASSHSYSGGLEQPQHF
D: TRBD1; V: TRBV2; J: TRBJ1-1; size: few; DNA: TGTGCCAGCCGGACAGGGGGCATGAACACTGAAGCTTTCTTT; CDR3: CASRTGGMNTEAFF
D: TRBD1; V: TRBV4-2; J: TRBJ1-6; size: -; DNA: TGTGCCAGCAGCCAAGATAGGACAGGCCCCCTCCACTTT; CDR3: CASSQDRTGPLHF
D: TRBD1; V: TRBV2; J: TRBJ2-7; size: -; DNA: TGTGCCAGCTCCGGGACAGGGGGCTCGTCCCTCGAGCAGTACTTC; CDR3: CASSGTGGSSLEQYF
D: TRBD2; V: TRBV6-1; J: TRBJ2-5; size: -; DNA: TGTGCCAGCACGAGGGCTAGCGGACAAGAGACCCAGTACTTC; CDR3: CASTRASGQETQYF
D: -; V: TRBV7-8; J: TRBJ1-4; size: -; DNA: TGTGCCAGCAGCTTAGGGGGGGGTAATGAAAAACTGTTTTTT; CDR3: CASSLGGGNEKLFF
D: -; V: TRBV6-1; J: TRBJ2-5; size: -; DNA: TGTGCCAGCAGCGGACAGCCACAAGAGACCCAGTACTTC; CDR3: CASSGQPQETQYF
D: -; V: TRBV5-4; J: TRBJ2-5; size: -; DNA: TGTGCCAGCAGCTTGCAAGCAGGTTCACGGGAGACCCAGTACTTC; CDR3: CASSLQAGSRETQYF
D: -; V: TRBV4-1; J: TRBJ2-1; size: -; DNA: TGCGCCAGCAGCCAAGGCTTTCTAGCGTCCGGGGATGAGCAGTTCTTC; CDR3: CASSQGFLASGDEQFF
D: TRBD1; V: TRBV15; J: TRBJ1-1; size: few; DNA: TGTGCCACCAGCAGCCCGGACAGGGGGAACACTGAAGCTTTCTTT; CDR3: CATSSPDRGNTEAFF
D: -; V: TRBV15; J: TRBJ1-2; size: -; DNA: TGTGCCACCAGCAATGCGCGGGCCTATGGCTACACCTTC; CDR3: CATSNARAYGYTF
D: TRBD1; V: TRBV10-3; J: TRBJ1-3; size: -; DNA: TGTGCCACCGGACAGGGAAGCTCTGGAAACACCATATATTTT; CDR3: CATGQGSSGNTIYF
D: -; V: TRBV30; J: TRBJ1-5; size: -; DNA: TGTGCCTTTCAGGGCGAAGGCAATCAGCCCCAGCATTTT; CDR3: CAFQGEGNQPQHF
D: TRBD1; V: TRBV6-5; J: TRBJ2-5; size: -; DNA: TGTGCCAGCAGCCCTACAGCGACAGGGGAGACCCAGTACTTC; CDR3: CASSPTATGETQYF
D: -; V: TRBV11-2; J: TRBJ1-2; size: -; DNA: TGTGCCAGCAGCTTAATCCGGGGGGCAAGAGGCTATGGCTACACCTTC; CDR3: CASSLIRGARGYGYTF
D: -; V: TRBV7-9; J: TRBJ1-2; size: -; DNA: TGTGCCAGCAGCCAAGATAGGACACGCTATGGCTACACCTTC; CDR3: CASSQDRTRYGYTF
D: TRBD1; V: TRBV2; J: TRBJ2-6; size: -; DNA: TGTGCCAGCAGTGATCAAGGACAGGCTGGGGCCAACGTCCTGACTTTC; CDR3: CASSDQGQAGANVLTF
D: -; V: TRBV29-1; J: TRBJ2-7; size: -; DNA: TGCAGCGTCGCCCAGAACTACGAGCAGTACTTC; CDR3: CSVAQNYEQYF
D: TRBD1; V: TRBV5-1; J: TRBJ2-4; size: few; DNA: TGCGCCAGCAGGGGATCTATGGACAGGGTCAAAAACATTCAGTACTTC; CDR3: CASRGSMDRVKNIQYF
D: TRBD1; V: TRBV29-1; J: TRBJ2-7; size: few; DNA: TGCAGCGCCTCGACAGGGGCCGGGAACGAGCAGTACTTC; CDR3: CSASTGAGNEQYF
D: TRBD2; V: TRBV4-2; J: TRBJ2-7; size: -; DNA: TGTGCCAGCAGAGTTAGCGGGACTAGCTCCTACGAGCAGTACTTC; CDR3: CASRVSGTSSYEQYF
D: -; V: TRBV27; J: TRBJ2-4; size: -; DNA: TGTGCCAGCAGTCCACTGGCCAAAAACATTCAGTACTTC; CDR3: CASSPLAKNIQYF
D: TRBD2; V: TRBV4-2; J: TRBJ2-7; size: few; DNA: TGTGCCAGCAGCCAAGGGCAGGCTAGCGGGGTGGACGAGCAGTACTTC; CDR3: CASSQGQASGVDEQYF
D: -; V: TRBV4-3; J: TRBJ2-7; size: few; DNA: TGCGCCAGCAGCCAGGGCAGGCCCTACGAGCAGTACTTC; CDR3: CASSQGRPYEQYF
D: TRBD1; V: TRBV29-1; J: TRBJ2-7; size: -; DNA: TGCAGCGCGTTCTTGACGACAGGGGGCTACGAGCAGTACTTC; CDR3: CSAFLTTGGYEQYF
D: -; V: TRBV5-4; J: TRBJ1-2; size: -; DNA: TGTGCCAGCACCATACCCGGGGAAACTTATGGCTACACCTTC; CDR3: CASTIPGETYGYTF
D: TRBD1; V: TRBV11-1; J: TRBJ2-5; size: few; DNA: TGTGCCAGCAGCTCAAGGGACAGGGGAGAGACCCAGTACTTC; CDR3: CASSSRDRGETQYF
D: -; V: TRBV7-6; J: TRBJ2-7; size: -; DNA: TGTGCCAGCAGCTTAGATGCGGGTATATACGAGCAGTACTTC; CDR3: CASSLDAGIYEQYF
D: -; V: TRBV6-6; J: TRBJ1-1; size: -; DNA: TGTGCCAGCAGTTTCGAGACGGGTTACACTGAAGCTTTCTTT; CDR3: CASSFETGYTEAFF
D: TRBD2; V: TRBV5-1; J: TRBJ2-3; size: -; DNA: TGCGCCAGCAGCTACAGTACTAGCGCCACAGATACGCAGTATTTT; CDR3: CASSYSTSATDTQYF
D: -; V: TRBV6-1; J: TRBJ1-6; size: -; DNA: TGTGCCAGCAACACGTATAATTCACCCCTCCACTTT; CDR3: CASNTYNSPLHF
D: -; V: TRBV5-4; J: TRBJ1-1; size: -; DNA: TGTGCCAGCAGCCCGACGACAGGACCGAACACTGAAGCTTTCTTT; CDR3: CASSPTTGPNTEAFF
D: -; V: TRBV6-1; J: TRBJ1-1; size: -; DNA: TGTGCGGTGCAGCGGGGCTATGGATCTCCTGAAGCTTTCTTT; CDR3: CAVQRGYGSPEAFF
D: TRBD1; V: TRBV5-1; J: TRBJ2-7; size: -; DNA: TGCGCCAGCAGCTTGAGAGTACCACAGGGGACCCACGAGCAGTACTTC; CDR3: CASSLRVPQGTHEQYF
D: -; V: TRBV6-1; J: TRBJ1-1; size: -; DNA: TGTGCCAGCAGTGTCTGGGGGGACACTGAAGCTTTCTTT; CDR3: CASSVWGDTEAFF
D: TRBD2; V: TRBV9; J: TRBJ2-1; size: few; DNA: TGTGCCAGCAGCTCCCGGGGGGATCGCTACAATGAGCAGTTCTTC; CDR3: CASSSRGDRYNEQFF
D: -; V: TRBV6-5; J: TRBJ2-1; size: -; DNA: TGTGCCAGCAGTTACGACAGGACCCGTAATGAGCAGTTCTTC; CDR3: CASSYDRTRNEQFF
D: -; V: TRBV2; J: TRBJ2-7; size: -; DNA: TGTGCCAGCAGTGATAATGGAGGGCCGGGTGAGCAGTACTTC; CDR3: CASSDNGGPGEQYF
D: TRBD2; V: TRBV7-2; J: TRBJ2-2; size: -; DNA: TGTGCCAGCAGCCGACCGGGACTAGCGGGAGGCACCGGGGAGCTGTTTTTT; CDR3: CASSRPGLAGGTGELFF
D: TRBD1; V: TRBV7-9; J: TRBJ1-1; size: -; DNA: TGTGCCAGCAGCTCCCCGCCAGGGGGTAGGGCCACTGAAGCTTTCTTT; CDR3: CASSSPPGGRATEAFF
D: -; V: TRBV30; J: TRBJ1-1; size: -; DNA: TGTGCCTGGAGTATTTCGGGGACTGAAGCTTTCTTT; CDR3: CAWSISGTEAFF
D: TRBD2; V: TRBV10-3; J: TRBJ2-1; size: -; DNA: TGTGCCATCAGTGCGGGGCTAGCGGCCTCCTACAATGAGCAGTTCTTC; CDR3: CAISAGLAASYNEQFF
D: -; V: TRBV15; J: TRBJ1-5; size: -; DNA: TGTGCCACCAGCAGTGGAGATAGTAACCAGCCCCAGCATTTT; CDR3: CATSSGDSNQPQHF
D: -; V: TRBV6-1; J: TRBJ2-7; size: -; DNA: TGTGCCAGCAGGAGGGAGTCCTACGAGCAGTACTTC; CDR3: CASRRESYEQYF
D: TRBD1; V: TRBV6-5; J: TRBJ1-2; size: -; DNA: TGTGCCAGCAGTTACTCAGGGGGCCCCAACTATGGCTACACCTTC; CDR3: CASSYSGGPNYGYTF
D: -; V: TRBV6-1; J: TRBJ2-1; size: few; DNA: TGTGCCATCGGGTCCCTACGGGAGCAGTTCTTC; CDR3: CAIGSLREQFF
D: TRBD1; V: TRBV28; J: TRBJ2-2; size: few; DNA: TGTGCCAGCAGCTTGGACAGGGATTGGACCGGGGAGCTGTTTTTT; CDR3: CASSLDRDWTGELFF
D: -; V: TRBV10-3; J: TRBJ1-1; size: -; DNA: TGTGCCATCAGTGAGGTGCCCAGTTCAAATCCTGAAGCTTTCTTT; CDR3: CAISEVPSSNPEAFF
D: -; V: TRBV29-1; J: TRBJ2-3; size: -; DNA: TGCAGCGTGCCGACAGGGAGGAGCACAGATACGCAGTATTTT; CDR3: CSVPTGRSTDTQYF
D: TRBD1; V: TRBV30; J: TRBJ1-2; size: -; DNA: TGTGCCTGGAGTGCGGGGACAGGGTGGGGCTATGGCTACACCTTC; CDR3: CAWSAGTGWGYGYTF
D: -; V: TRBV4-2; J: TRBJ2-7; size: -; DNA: TGTGCCAGCAGCCCCGAGCGCTCCAGTAACTACGAGCAGTACTTC; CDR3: CASSPERSSNYEQYF
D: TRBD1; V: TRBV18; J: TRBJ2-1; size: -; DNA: TGTGCCAGCACCCGGGACAGACAACACAATGAGCAGTTCTTC; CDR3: CASTRDRQHNEQFF
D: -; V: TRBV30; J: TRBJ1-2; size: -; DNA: TGTGCCTGGAGACAGGGTCTAGGCTACACCTTC; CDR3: CAWRQGLGYTF
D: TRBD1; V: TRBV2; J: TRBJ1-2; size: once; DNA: TGTGCCAGCAGTGAATCTTGGGACAGAACTTACGGCTACACCTTC; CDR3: CASSESWDRTYGYTF
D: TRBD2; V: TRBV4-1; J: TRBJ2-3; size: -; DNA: TGCGCCAGCAGCGGGGGACTAGCGGGACCAGATACGCAGTATTTT; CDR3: CASSGGLAGPDTQYF
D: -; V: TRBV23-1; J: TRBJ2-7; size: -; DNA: TGCGCCAGCAGTCAATCGATAGAACAGCCCACGCTTACCTACGAGCAGTACTTC; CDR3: CASSQSIEQPTLTYEQYF